This T cell receptor beta chain comes out of a study of T cell changes during pregnancy in multiple sclerosis (dated by TCRdb to between 2018 and 2021). About the full investigation: The study looked at changes in the T cell repertoire across pregnancy in women with multiple sclerosis.

For this clone: Its antigen is still unknown. Per-nucleotide qualities are absent, and no much larger clonotype sits a single base away.

Per the germline V gene (reference sequence), SEHNR is the CDR1 and FQNEAQ is the CDR2. The CDR3, cysteine through phenylalanine, is 14 amino acids long. Just the 42-base CDR3 DNA is kept, in frame starting at base 1. Cut back by 1 base and 2 bases, the V and J ends lie 9 bases apart. The library was generated by the immunoSEQ multiplex PCR assay. TCRdb obtained this table from immuneACCESS and retained in-frame rearrangements with V and J assigned. These tables miss some clones; where compared with another copy, unresolved V genes account for less than half of the shortfall, and the remainder is unexplained. The table for this sample lists tens of thousands of clones; 85% to 95% of them were counted only once. The biggest ten clones account for around 0.25% of the sample.

The chain is assembled from TRBV7-9 and TRBJ2-7; too little of a D gene remains to name it. The receptor was derived from a female donor with multiple sclerosis, enrolled in a pregnancy study. This specimen consisted of CD4+ T cells from peripheral blood mononuclear cells, obtained in the second trimester of pregnancy. The CDR3 corresponds to CASSLVGGTYEQYF. The nucleotide sequence is given as TGTGCCAGCAGCTTAGTCGGCGGAACCTACGAGCAGTACTTC.